The next 23 T cell receptor beta chains were all read from a single sample in a study of blood T cell repertoires in COVID-19. Assay: immunoSEQ multiplex PCR; the TCRdb copy retains only in-frame clones and omits some. The table includes under 100,000 clones, 80% to 90% detected once. Material for sequencing was peripheral blood. The receptors stem from a man aged 50 to 59 with acute or convalescent COVID-19.

The J gene is TRBJ1-1, the V gene TRBV2; maybe TRBD1 (6 bases). Germline CDR1 reads SNHLY; CDR2 reads FYNNEI. This CDR3 is 13 amino acids long. Trimming removed 8 bases at V and 3 bases at J, with 13 bases between. CDR3 loop: CASLIHRDTEAFF. The CDR3 DNA follows: TGTGCCAGCTTGATTCACAGGGACACTGAAGCTTTCTTT.

The CDR3 DNA reads as TGTGCCAGCAGTTACGTCGGGGGTCAGCCCCAGCATTTT. This sequence encodes CASSYVGGQPQHF. This chain joins TRBV6-2 or TRBV6-3 and TRBJ1-5, with D possibly matching TRBD1 (5 bases). V shed 2 bases and J shed 6 bases, with 8 bases lying between them. Germline V CDR1 and CDR2: MNHEY, SVGEGT. CDR3 length: 13 residues.

This clone was detected only once. The chain links TRBV4-1 to TRBJ1-1; a weak D match, TRBD1 (5 bases). Deletions cut 3 bases from V and 1 base from J, with 15 bases between. Germline V lookup: CDR1 MGHRA, CDR2 YSYEKL. The CDR3 totals 16 residues. CDR3 DNA sequence: TGCGCCAGCAGCCAGATGGGGGGGTCCGGGAACACTGAAGCTTTCTTT. Protein sequence: CASSQMGGSGNTEAFF.

The chain couples TRBV7-9 to TRBJ1-5; 7 bases line up with TRBD1. Germline CDR1 reads SEHNR; CDR2 reads FQNEAQ (reference sequence). The length of the CDR3 is 14 residues. Losses at the gene ends were 5 bases for V and 6 bases for J; bases not matched to a gene: 7. CDR3 DNA: TGTGCCAGCAGCAGACAGGGAGAATCTCAGCCCCAGCATTTT. Its translation: CASSRQGESQPQHF.

The V call is TRBV2, the J call TRBJ2-1; 7 bases map to TRBD2. In germline, CDR1 is SNHLY, CDR2 FYNNEI. Trimming removed 2 bases from V and 4 bases from J; junction bases left unmatched: 17. CDR3 size: 19 residues. CDR3 residues: CASSESRTSAGVRYNEQFF. The CDR3 DNA reads TGTGCCAGCAGTGAATCTCGTACGAGCGCGGGGGTACGTTACAATGAGCAGTTCTTC. Based on the CDR3 plus reference TRBV2 and TRBJ2-1, the full variable domain is EPEVTQTPSHQVTQMGQEVILRCVPISNHLYFYWYRQILGQKVEFLVSFYNNEISEKSEIFDDQFSVERPDGSNFTLKIRSTKLEDSAMYFCASSESRTSAGVRYNEQFFGPGTRLTVL.

V is TRBV7-2 and J is TRBJ1-2; D call uncertain. This CDR3 comprises 14 residues. Trimming removed 4 bases at V and 1 base at J, with 10 bases between. Germline CDR1 SGHTA, CDR2 FQGNSA. The DNA of the CDR3 is TGTGCCAGCAGCTCCCAAGCGGATAACTATGGCTACACCTTC. Translation: CASSSQADNYGYTF.

This chain joins TRBV11-2 and TRBJ1-3, with D hard to call. V was trimmed by 5 bases and J by 4 bases, leaving 6 bases between them. Germline V gene data show CDR1 as SGHAT and CDR2 as FQNNGV. The CDR3 extends over 12 amino acids. This CDR3 reads CASSRGGNTIYF. The CDR3 coding sequence is TGTGCCAGCAGCCGAGGAGGAAACACCATATATTTT.

This chain uses TRBV6-5 with TRBJ1-3; 7 bases align to TRBD1. The trim removed 5 bases at V and 2 bases at J, leaving 6 bases unmatched. CDR1 MNHEY and CDR2 SVGAGI come from the germline V gene. The CDR3 consists of 15 residues. The CDR3: CASSRDSQTGNTIYF. Here the CDR3 DNA reads TGTGCCAGCAGTCGGGACAGCCAAACTGGAAACACCATATATTTT.

The chain carries TRBV29-1 and TRBJ2-2, with D possibly matching TRBD1 (7 bases). The CDR3 is 14 amino acids. CDR1 is SQVTM and CDR2 is ANQGSEA in the germline V gene. V lost 6 bases, J lost 5 bases, and 16 bases lay in between. The CDR3 DNA reads as TGCAGCGTGGGTCGTCAGGGGGGAACCGGGGAGCTGTTTTTT. Its protein product is CSVGRQGGTGELFF.

The V call is TRBV7-3, the J call TRBJ2-2; 11 bases fit TRBD1. Germline-derived CDR1 and CDR2 are SGHTA and FQGTGA. Trimming removed 2 bases from V and 7 bases from J; junction bases left unmatched: 9. CDR3 size: 17 residues. CDR3 sequence reads: CASSLLGQGAHGGELFF. DNA for the CDR3: TGTGCCAGCAGCTTACTCGGACAGGGGGCTCACGGCGGGGAGCTGTTTTTT. Complete variable domain (other parts from reference TRBV7-3 and TRBJ2-2): GAGVSQTPSNKVTEKGKYVELRCDPISGHTALYWYRQSLGQGPEFLIYFQGTGAADDSGLPNDRFFAVRPEGSVSTLKIQRTERGDSAVYLCASSLLGQGAHGGELFFGEGSRLTVL.

J is TRBJ1-1 and V is TRBV18, with D tentatively TRBD1 (5 bases). Per the germline V gene, CDR1 is KGHSH and CDR2 is LQKENI. The CDR3 runs 15 residues. V dropped 0 bases and J dropped 6 bases, with 14 bases sitting between them. In DNA form, the CDR3 reads TGTGCCAGCTCACCACCTAATAGAAGGGGCTCTGAAGCTTTCTTT. Translation: CASSPPNRRGSEAFF.

This clone turned up a few times. The V call is TRBV27, the J call TRBJ2-3; 8 bases agree with TRBD2. Per the germline V gene, CDR1 is MNHEY and CDR2 is SMNVEV (reference sequence). The V gene end was trimmed by 2 bases and the J gene end by 2 bases; junction bases not matched to a gene: 3. The CDR3 has 15 amino acids. The CDR3 here is CASSLRRGVTDTQYF. CDR3 sequence (DNA): TGTGCCAGCAGTTTAAGGCGGGGGGTCACAGATACGCAGTATTTT.

V is TRBV11-2 and J is TRBJ2-7, with D possibly being TRBD1 (6 bases). CDR1 and CDR2 from the germline V gene are SGHAT and FQNNGV. Trimming stripped 3 bases from V and 3 bases from J, with 15 bases between. The CDR3 is 15 residues long. This chain's CDR3 is CASSLGPGHSYEQYF. CDR3 in DNA: TGTGCCAGCAGCTTGGGGCCGGGACACAGCTACGAGCAGTACTTC.

V and J are TRBV10-3 and TRBJ2-5; 7 positions agree with TRBD2. The CDR3 spans 14 residues. Germline CDR1 reads ENHRY; CDR2 reads SYGVKD. The V segment lost 2 bases and the J segment 2 bases; nucleotides outside the gene matches: 2. The CDR3 coding sequence is TGTGCCATCAGTGAGGGGAGGGTACAAGAGACCCAGTACTTC. Amino acids: CAISEGRVQETQYF.

This clone showed up just a few times. The genes are TRBV5-1 and TRBJ1-4, with a possible D match to TRBD1 (6 bases). Trimming took 0 bases from V and 2 from J, leaving 14 bases between them. Germline V gene data show CDR1 as SGHRS and CDR2 as YFSETQ. The CDR3 totals 17 residues. CDR3 in amino acids: CASSLARQAMTNEKLFF. Written as DNA, the CDR3 is TGCGCCAGCAGCTTGGCCCGACAGGCTATGACTAATGAAAAACTGTTTTTT.

The chain links TRBV6-1 to TRBJ2-7; D ambiguous. The CDR3 loop spans 15 amino acids. V was pared by 0 bases and J by 2 bases, with 11 bases between. Germline CDR1 is MNHNS and CDR2 is SASEGT. The CDR3 DNA reads as TGTGCCAGCAGTGAAGCACCCCCAACGGCCTACGAGCAGTACTTC. It translates to CASSEAPPTAYEQYF.

This chain uses TRBV28 with TRBJ2-7, with a possible D match to TRBD2 (6 bases). Germline CDR1 reads MDHEN; CDR2 reads SYDVKM. The CDR3 contains 12 residues. V lost 4 bases and J lost 9, with 13 bases in between. The CDR3 is CASSSRAGRQYF. DNA for the CDR3: TGTGCCAGCAGTTCCCGGGCGGGGAGGCAGTACTTC.

The chain is built from TRBV3-1 (or the pseudogene TRBV3-2) and TRBJ2-1; D not certain. CDR3 length: 16 amino acids. The germline V and J ends were trimmed by 3 bases and 1 base, with 13 bases remaining between them. Germline V gene lookup returns CDR1 LGHDT and CDR2 YNNKEL (reference sequence). This CDR3 reads CASSQDSGRSYNEQFF. CDR3 nucleotides: TGTGCCAGCAGCCAGGATAGTGGGCGTTCCTACAATGAGCAGTTCTTC.

This chain connects TRBV5-4 to TRBJ2-3; 11 bases agree with TRBD1. The germline gives CDR1 SGHNT, CDR2 YYREEE (reference sequence). The CDR3 spans 18 residues. V was pared by 6 bases and J by 5 bases, with 17 bases of the junction left unmatched. DNA of the CDR3: TGTGCCAGCATAAATGGGCAGACCGGGACAGGGGGGGAAGATACGCAGTATTTT. Amino acids: CASINGQTGTGGEDTQYF.

The chain links TRBV6-5 to TRBJ1-2, with 7 bases fitting TRBD1. Trimming at V came to 2 bases and at J to 3 bases, leaving 3 bases not matched to a gene. The CDR3 covers 14 residues. From germline, CDR1 is MNHEY and CDR2 SVGAGI. CDR3 sequence: CASSYGDSYYGYTF. The CDR3 DNA is TGTGCCAGCAGTTACGGGGACAGCTACTATGGCTACACCTTC.

This clone was found many times. This chain uses TRBV5-6 with TRBJ2-2, with D hard to call. This CDR3 spans 18 amino acids. The V gene lost 3 bases and the J gene lost 3 bases, with 21 bases spanning the gap. Germline CDR1 is SGHDT and CDR2 is YYEEEE. CDR3 protein: CASSSQNLLFVDTGELFF. Here the CDR3 DNA reads TGTGCCAGCAGCTCCCAGAATCTTCTTTTTGTCGACACCGGGGAGCTGTTTTTT. Together with reference TRBV5-6 and TRBJ2-2, the CDR3 gives the full variable domain: DAGVTQSPTHLIKTRGQQVTLRCSPKSGHDTVSWYQQALGQGPQFIFQYYEEEERQRGNFPDRFSGHQFPNYSSELNVNALLLGDSALYLCASSSQNLLFVDTGELFFGEGSRLTVL.

A few counts support this clone. The chain uses TRBV19 and TRBJ1-6, with D perhaps TRBD1 (6 bases). CDR1 and CDR2 from the germline V gene are LNHDA and SQIVND (reference sequence). CDR3 size: 12 residues. The V gene lost 3 bases and the J gene lost 13 bases, with 10 bases spanning the gap. Here the CDR3 DNA reads TGTGCCAGTAGTATTGGACAGTCTCCCCTCCACTTT. Translated: CASSIGQSPLHF.

The chain couples TRBV11-2 to TRBJ1-2, with 10 bases that match TRBD1. Germline V gene lookup returns CDR1 SGHAT and CDR2 FQNNGV. The CDR3 is 16 amino acids. The J segment lost 6 bases and the V segment lost 1 base, leaving 8 bases of the junction unmatched. In DNA form, the CDR3 reads TGTGCCAGCAGCTTAGGGGGACAGGGGAATGTTGATGGCTACACCTTC. This encodes CASSLGGQGNVDGYTF.